This record looks at one TCR beta chain sequence and its context. What it binds is not known. Sequencing in the ViraFEST assay came after antigen-specific CD4+ T cells had been expanded with viral peptide pools, which were used to stimulate PBMC. Having been cultured for about ten days, the cells underwent CD4+ T cell isolation. As their vaccination, participants received two doses of either BNT162b2 or mRNA-1273. This sample is part of a study of vaccination effects on CD4 cells after COVID-19. Study details: It was a median of 72 days after the second dose that post-vaccine samples were obtained. Study observations and caveats: Clones induced by infection and by vaccine showed marked clonal contraction late after vaccination.

Germline lookup yields CDR1 ENHRY and CDR2 SYGVKD. With 7 bases removed from V and 5 bases from J, the gap between germline ends came to 14 bases. This CDR3 contains 14 residues. Libraries were prepared by immunoSEQ multiplex PCR; TCRdb keeps only in-frame clonotypes and omits some of them. This table holds about 46,000 clones, around 70% found once. The chain combines TRBV10-3 with TRBJ2-2; D not resolved. Sequencing used CD4+ T cells from PBMCs cultured with HCoV-OC43 spike peptides, obtained after COVID-19 vaccination. Described subset: HCoV-OC43 spike overlapping peptide pool stimulation. The TCR originated in a human donor who received a COVID-19 vaccine. Here the CDR3 DNA reads TGTGCCATCACCCCAAGACCGGAGACCGGGGAGCTGTTTTTT. This encodes CAITPRPETGELFF.